The TCR beta chain under discussion was sequenced for a study of T cells in Graves' hyperthyroidism and ophthalmopathy. Study-level points and caveats: Using 13 V-J features, a model discriminated ophthalmopathy from stable hyperthyroidism.

Amplification targeted TCR beta CDR3 regions from RNA transcripts. The HTBI primer set drove a first-round RT-PCR of the TCR CDR3. Each CDR3 protein gets one entry after TCRdb re-called the multiplex PCR reads with MiXCR. The sample lists 650,000 to 850,000 distinct CDR3 sequences, roughly a sixth occurring once. Germline assignment: CDR1 SNHLY and CDR2 FYNNEI. There are 15 residues in the CDR3. Trimming removed 6 bases from V and 4 bases from J; junction bases left unmatched: 9. This clonotype has only a few counts. What it binds is unknown. The source of this sequence is a woman aged 45-60 years with Graves' hyperthyroidism that later progressed to Graves' ophthalmopathy. Sample: blood. The J gene is TRBJ1-5, the V gene TRBV2, with 7 bases identical to TRBD1. This chain's CDR3 is CASSDRVVGNQPQHF. CDR3 nucleotide sequence: TGTGCCAGCAGCGACAGGGTGGTGGGGAATCAGCCCCAGCATTTT.